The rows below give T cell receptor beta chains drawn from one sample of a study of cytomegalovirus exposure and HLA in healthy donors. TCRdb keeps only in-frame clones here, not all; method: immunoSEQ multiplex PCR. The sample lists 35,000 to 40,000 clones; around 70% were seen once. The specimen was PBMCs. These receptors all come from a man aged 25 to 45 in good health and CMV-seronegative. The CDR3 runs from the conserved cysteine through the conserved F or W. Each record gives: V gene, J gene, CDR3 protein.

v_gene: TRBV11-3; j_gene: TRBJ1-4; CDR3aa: CASSLEMSRREKLFF
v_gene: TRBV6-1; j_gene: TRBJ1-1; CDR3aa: CASIDDRGLAFF
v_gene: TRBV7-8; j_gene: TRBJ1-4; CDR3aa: CASSPHRTANEKLFF
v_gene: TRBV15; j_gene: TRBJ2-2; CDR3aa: CATSFSGLNTGELFF
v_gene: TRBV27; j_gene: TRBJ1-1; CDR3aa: CASSLEGLGTEAFF
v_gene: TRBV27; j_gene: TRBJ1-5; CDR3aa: CASSSDRGGQPQHF
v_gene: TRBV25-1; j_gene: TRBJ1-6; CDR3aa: CASSVNGGARGPLHF
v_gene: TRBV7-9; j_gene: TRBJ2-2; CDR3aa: CASSLATNTGELFF
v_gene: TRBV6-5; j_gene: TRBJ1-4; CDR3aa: CASSSFEGQRREKLFF
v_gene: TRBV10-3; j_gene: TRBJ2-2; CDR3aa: CATSRDTGELFF
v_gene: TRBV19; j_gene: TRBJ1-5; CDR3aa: CASSKDRFGPQHF
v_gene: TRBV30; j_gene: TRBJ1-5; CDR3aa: CAWTERRDQPQHF
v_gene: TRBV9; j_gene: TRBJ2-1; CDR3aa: CASSVGAGHNEQFF
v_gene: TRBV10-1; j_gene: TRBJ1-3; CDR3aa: CASSRDRAGNTIYF
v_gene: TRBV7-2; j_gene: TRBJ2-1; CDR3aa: CASSYQLAPKINEQFF
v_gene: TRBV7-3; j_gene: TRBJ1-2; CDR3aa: CASSAGQEPYGYTF
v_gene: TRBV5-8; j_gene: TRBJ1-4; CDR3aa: CASSFDRYNEKLFF
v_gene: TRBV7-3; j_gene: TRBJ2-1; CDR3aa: CASSFIGGGSGEQFF
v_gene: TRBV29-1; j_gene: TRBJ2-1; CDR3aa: CSEKRLAGGGNEQFF
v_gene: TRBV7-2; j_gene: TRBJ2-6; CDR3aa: CASSPRTGFHSGANVLTF
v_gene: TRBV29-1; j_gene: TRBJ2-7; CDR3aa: CSVAARLSSYEQYF
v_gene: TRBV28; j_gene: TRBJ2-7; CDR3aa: CASRELAGGAYEQYF
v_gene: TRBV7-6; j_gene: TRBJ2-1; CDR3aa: CASSLGLRAGRNEQFF
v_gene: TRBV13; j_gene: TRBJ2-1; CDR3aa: CASSLGRQGGYEQFF
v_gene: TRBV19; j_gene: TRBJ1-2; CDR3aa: CASSIGGRGNYGYTF
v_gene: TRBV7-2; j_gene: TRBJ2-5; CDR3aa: CASSLRERGLQETQYF
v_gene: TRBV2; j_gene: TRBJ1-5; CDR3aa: CASRHDRHPGQPQHF
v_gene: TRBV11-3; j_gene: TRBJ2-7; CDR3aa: CASSPGLSRIHEQYF
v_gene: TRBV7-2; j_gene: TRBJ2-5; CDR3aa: CASSLGQTQYF
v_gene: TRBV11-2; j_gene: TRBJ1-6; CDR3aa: CASSDRGRGNSPLHF
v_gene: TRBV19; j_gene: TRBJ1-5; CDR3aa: CASRRERQGNQPQHF
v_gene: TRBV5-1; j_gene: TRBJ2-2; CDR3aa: CASSLTGKETGELFF
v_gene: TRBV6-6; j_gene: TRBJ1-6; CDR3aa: CASTPGPGDSPLHF
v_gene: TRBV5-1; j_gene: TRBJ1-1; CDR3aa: CASSFQGDKNTEAFF
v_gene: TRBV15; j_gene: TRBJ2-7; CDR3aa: CATSRGGTSGRGEQYF
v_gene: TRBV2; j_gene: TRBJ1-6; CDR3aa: CASVLGAGTLDSPLHF
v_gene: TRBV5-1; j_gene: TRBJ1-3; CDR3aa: CASSIDSSGNTIYF
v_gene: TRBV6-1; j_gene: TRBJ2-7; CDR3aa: CASSEVNLLPYEQYF
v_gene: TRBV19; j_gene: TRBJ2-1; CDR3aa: CASRERGVGNEQFF
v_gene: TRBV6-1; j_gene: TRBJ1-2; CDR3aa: CASSEAEGWGGRYGYTF
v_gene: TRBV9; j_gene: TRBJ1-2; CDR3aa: CASSVAGEGYGYTF